The 10 T cell receptor beta chains below come from one sample, sequenced in a study of T cell repertoires in cytomegalovirus infection. Each CDR3 protein gets one entry after TCRdb re-called the reads with MiXCR. Seen here are 640,000 or so distinct CDR3 sequences, approximately 33% observed once, and the top ten hold over 15%. Their antigen targets remain unknown. Sample: cultured PBMCs, taken from culture after CMV antigen stimulation. These receptors were taken from a human donor in good health (CMV status not recorded). Some clones in this sample may be carry-over from other donors' samples.

The chain couples TRBV20-1 to TRBJ2-1; perhaps TRBD2 as D (5 bases). Germline V lookup: CDR1 DFQATT, CDR2 SNEGSKA (reference sequence). Trimming stripped 6 bases from V and 7 bases from J, with 31 bases between. The CDR3 has 18 amino acids. The CDR3 protein is CSAQKPLGMEAWSNEQFF. The CDR3 DNA is TGCAGTGCCCAGAAGCCACTGGGGATGGAGGCCTGGTCAAATGAGCAGTTCTTC.

The chain recombines TRBV20-1 with TRBJ2-5, with 11 bases that match TRBD2. This CDR3 contains 15 residues. Germline V gene lookup returns CDR1 DFQATT and CDR2 SNEGSKA (reference sequence). V dropped 2 bases and J dropped 4; count of bases not matched to a gene: 6. CDR3 sequence: CSARPGTSGLETQYF. CDR3 nucleotides: TGCAGTGCTAGACCCGGGACTAGCGGCTTAGAGACCCAGTACTTC.

This clonotype appeared a few times. J is TRBJ2-3 and V is TRBV2, with D possibly TRBD2 on 6 matching bases. The CDR3 spans 15 residues. The germline gives CDR1 SNHLY, CDR2 FYNNEI. The CDR3, as DNA: TGTGCTTCCGACTTTTCGGGGGACAGCACAGATACGCAGTATTTT. Translating it yields CASDFSGDSTDTQYF. Filled out from reference TRBV2 and TRBJ2-3, the complete variable domain reads EPEVTQTPSHQVTQMGQEVILRCVPISNHLYFYWYRQILGQKVEFLVSFYNNEISEKSEIFDDQFSVERPDGSNFTLKIRSTKLEDSAMYFCASDFSGDSTDTQYFGPGTRLTVL.

Here the CDR3 reads CASSPGLQTDTQYF. CDR3 coding DNA: TGTGCCAGCAGCCCGGGACTACAGACAGATACGCAGTATTTT. The chain links TRBV7-2 to TRBJ2-3; 7 nucleotides match TRBD2. This CDR3 has 14 residues. Germline trimming cut 5 bases from V and 3 bases from J; bases unmatched to any gene: 5. CDR1 and CDR2 (germline): SGHTA, FQGNSA.

The chain employs TRBV4-1 and TRBJ2-2; 11 bases line up with TRBD2. V trimming: 4 bases; J trimming: 4 bases; junction bases outside the gene matches: 5. Germline loops: CDR1 MGHRA, CDR2 YSYEKL. The CDR3 covers 16 residues. The CDR3 nucleotides are TGCGCCAGCAGCCCAGATAGCGGGAGGGCCACCGGGGAGCTGTTTTTT. This sequence encodes CASSPDSGRATGELFF.

This clonotype was recorded a few times. V and J are TRBV14 and TRBJ2-5; no reliable D call. The V gene lost 1 base and the J gene lost 4 bases, with 10 bases spanning the gap. Germline-derived CDR1 and CDR2 are SGHDN and FVKESK. CDR3 size: 14 residues. For the CDR3, the DNA is TGTGCCAGCAGCCAAGTCGGGCTACTAGAGACCCAGTACTTC. Translation: CASSQVGLLETQYF.

V usage is TRBV18 and J usage is TRBJ2-7, with 11 positions matching TRBD2. CDR3 length equals 17 residues. V lost 3 bases and J lost 5; bases outside the gene matches: 12. Per the germline V gene, CDR1 is KGHSH and CDR2 is LQKENI. The CDR3 DNA is TGTGCCAGCTCACCCGCATCGCAGCTAGCGGGAGGCCACGAGCAGTACTTC. The encoded protein is CASSPASQLAGGHEQYF.

Only a few counts were recorded for this clonotype. This chain uses TRBV5-5 with TRBJ2-3, with TRBD2 matching over 7 bases. The CDR3 runs to 16 residues. V lost 1 base and J lost 2; bases outside the gene matches: 7. CDR1 and CDR2 (germline): SGHKS, YYEKEE (reference sequence). CDR3: CASSLIGGGSTDTQYF. CDR3 in DNA: TGTGCCAGCAGCTTGATCGGGGGAGGGTCCACAGATACGCAGTATTTT.

This chain uses TRBV4-1 with TRBJ1-6; TRBD1 agrees at 7 bases. Germline V gene lookup returns CDR1 MGHRA and CDR2 YSYEKL. The CDR3 loop spans 15 amino acids. The ends lost 4 bases at V and 6 bases at J; junction bases unmatched: 6. The CDR3 region has the DNA TGCGCCAGCAGCCCCTCCGGGACAGCTAATTCACCCCTCCACTTT. Translation: CASSPSGTANSPLHF.

This chain links TRBV20-1 with TRBJ2-1; D is perhaps TRBD1 or TRBD2 (5 bases each). This CDR3 spans 14 amino acids. CDR1 and CDR2 (germline): DFQATT, SNEGSKA (reference sequence). V lost 7 bases and J lost 0, with 13 bases in between. DNA of the CDR3: TGCAGTGTCGACCGGGGCTACTCCTACAATGAGCAGTTCTTC. Translation: CSVDRGYSYNEQFF.